This entry concerns a single T cell receptor (beta chain). Its antigen is unknown. Nothing much larger sits one base from this clone, and base qualities are not available. The CDR3 starts with the cysteine, ends with the phenylalanine, and has 12 residues. The sequence is cut down to CDR3 DNA, 36 bases in frame from base 1. The germline V and J ends show losses of 5 bases and 6 bases respectively, and no gene match explains 2 bases of the junction. CDR1 MNHNS and CDR2 SASEGT were looked up in the germline V gene. The listed sequencing device is Illumina HiSeq 1500. Using fastp trimming at Q25 and MiXCR clonotype assembly, TCRdb reanalyzed the public sequencing data and kept in-frame beta chains. Identical CDR3 protein sequences are pooled into one entry, listed with their most common genes and DNA. The sample table shows about 260,000 distinct CDR3 sequences, and roughly 13% are seen once. 7% to 9.5% of the sample lies in the top ten.

The sample originates from a study of T cell repertoires in cytomegalovirus infection (dated 2019 in TCRdb). For the wider study: Donor HLA type was relevant to the analysis, because carriage of CMV infection together with the matching HLA type was indicated by public TCR beta signatures.

Broad study findings and their caveats: In the ex vivo response, HLA-C-restricted CMV-specific TCR beta clonotypes were dominant, and in two of eight donors the single most frequent clonotype came from this HLA-C-restricted group. In both this cohort and an independent roughly 400-donor cohort, the cumulative frequency of public TCR beta family members distinguished carriers of CMV infection plus the relevant HLA type.

The TCR was taken from a human donor in good health (CMV status not recorded). Some clones in this sample may be carry-over from other donors' samples. The specimen sequenced was PBMCs. The sequence joins TRBV6-1 to TRBJ2-7, and 9 bases in between align with TRBD2. In nucleotides, the sequence is TGTGCCAGCAGTCGGACTAGCGCCGAGCAGTACTTC. This gives the protein CASSRTSAEQYF.